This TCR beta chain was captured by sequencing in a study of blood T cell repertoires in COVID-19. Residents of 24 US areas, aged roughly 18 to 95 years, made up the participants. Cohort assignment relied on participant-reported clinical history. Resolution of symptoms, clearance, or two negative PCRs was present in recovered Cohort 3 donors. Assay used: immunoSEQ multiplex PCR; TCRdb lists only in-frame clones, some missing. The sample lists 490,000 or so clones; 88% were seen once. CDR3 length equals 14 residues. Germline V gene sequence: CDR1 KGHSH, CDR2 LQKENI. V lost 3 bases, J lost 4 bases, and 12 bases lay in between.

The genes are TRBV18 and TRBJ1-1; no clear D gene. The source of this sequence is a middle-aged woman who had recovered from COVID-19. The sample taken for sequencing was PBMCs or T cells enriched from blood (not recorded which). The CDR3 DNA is TGTGCCAGCTCACCTCCGGGTGAGGCCACTGAAGCTTTCTTT. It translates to CASSPPGEATEAFF. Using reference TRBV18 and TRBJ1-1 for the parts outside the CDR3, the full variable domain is NAGVMQNPRHLVRRRGQEARLRCSPMKGHSHVYWYRQLPEEGLKFMVYLQKENIIDESGMPKERFSAEFPKEGPSILRIQQVVRGDSAAYFCASSPPGEATEAFFGQGTRLTVV.